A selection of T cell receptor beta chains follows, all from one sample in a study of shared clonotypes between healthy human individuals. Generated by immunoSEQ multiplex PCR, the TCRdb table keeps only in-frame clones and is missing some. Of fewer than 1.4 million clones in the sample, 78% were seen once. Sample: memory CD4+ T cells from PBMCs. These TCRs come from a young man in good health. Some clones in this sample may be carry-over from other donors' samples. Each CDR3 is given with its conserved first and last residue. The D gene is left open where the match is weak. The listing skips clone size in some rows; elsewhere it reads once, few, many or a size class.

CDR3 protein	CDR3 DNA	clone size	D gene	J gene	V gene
CASSERIPSGGEYYEQYF	TGTGCCAGCAGTGAACGAATCCCTAGCGGGGGGGAGTACTACGAGCAGTACTTC	few	TRBD2	TRBJ2-7	TRBV6-1
CASRRDPNSPLHF	TGTGCCAGCAGGAGGGACCCAAATTCACCCCTCCACTTT	-	-	TRBJ1-6	TRBV28
CASKVETQYF	TGTGCCAGCAAAGTAGAGACCCAGTACTTC	-	-	TRBJ2-5	TRBV2
CAIRGQPMNTEAFF	TGTGCCATCAGGGGACAGCCGATGAACACTGAAGCTTTCTTT	-	TRBD1	TRBJ1-1	TRBV10-3
CASSSPDGDTEAFF	TGTGCCAGTAGTTCGCCCGACGGAGACACTGAAGCTTTCTTT	few	-	TRBJ1-1	TRBV19
CASSPTNLGDLAF	TGTGCCAGCAGCCCGACGAACCTCGGGGACCTGGCTTTT	-	-	TRBJ1-3	TRBV5-4
CASSPMAGVYEQYF	TGTGCCAGCTCACCAATGGCGGGGGTGTACGAGCAGTACTTC	once	TRBD2	TRBJ2-7	TRBV18
CASANHISNQPQHF	TGTGCCAGTGCGAACCATATTAGCAATCAGCCCCAGCATTTT	-	-	TRBJ1-5	TRBV27
CASSPLTSGNRNEQFF	TGTGCCAGCAGCCCATTGACTAGCGGGAATCGCAATGAGCAGTTCTTC	once	TRBD2	TRBJ2-1	TRBV7-7
CASSLGQGRVTEAFF	TGTGCCAGCAGCTTAGGACAGGGGAGGGTCACTGAAGCTTTCTTT	-	TRBD1	TRBJ1-1	TRBV7-3
CASFTSGRGAYNEQFF	TGTGCCAGCTTTACTAGCGGGAGGGGGGCCTACAATGAGCAGTTCTTC	-	TRBD2	TRBJ2-1	TRBV28
CASSLSGLNEQFF	TGCGCCAGCAGCTTGTCGGGGCTCAATGAGCAGTTCTTC	-	-	TRBJ2-1	TRBV5-1
CASREGTMTSGARETQYF	TGTGCCAGCAGAGAAGGGACCATGACTAGCGGGGCACGAGAGACCCAGTACTTC	many	TRBD2	TRBJ2-5	TRBV2
CASSQARNEKLFF	TGTGCCAGCAGCCAGGCCCGAAATGAAAAACTGTTTTTT	once	-	TRBJ1-4	TRBV14